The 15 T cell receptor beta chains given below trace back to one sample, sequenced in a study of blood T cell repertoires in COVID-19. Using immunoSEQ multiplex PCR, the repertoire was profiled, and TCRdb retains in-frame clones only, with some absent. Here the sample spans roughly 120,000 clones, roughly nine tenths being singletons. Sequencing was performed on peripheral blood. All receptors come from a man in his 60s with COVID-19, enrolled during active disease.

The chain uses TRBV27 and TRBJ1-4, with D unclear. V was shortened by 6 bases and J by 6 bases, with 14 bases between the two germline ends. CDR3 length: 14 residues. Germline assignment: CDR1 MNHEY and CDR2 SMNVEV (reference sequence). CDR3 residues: CASSKVRPDEKLFF. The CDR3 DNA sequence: TGTGCCAGCAGCAAAGTGAGGCCCGATGAAAAACTGTTTTTT.

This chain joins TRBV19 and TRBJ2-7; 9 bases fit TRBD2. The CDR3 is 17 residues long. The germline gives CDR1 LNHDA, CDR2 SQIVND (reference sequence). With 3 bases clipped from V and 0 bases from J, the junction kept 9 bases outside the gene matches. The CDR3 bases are TGTGCCAGTAGTATCGAAGCTGCTAGCGGGACCTCCTACGAGCAGTACTTC. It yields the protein CASSIEAASGTSYEQYF.

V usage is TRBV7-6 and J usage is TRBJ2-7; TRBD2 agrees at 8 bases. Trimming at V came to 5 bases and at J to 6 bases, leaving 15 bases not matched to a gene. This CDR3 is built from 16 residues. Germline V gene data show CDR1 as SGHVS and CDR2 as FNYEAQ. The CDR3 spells CASSGRTSGGPSEQYF. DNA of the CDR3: TGTGCCAGCAGCGGCCGAACTAGCGGAGGCCCGTCCGAGCAGTACTTC. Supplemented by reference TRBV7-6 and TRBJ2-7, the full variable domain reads GAGVSQSPRYKVTKRGQDVALRCDPISGHVSLYWYRQALGQGPEFLTYFNYEAQQDKSGLPNDRFSAERPEGSISTLTIQRTEQRDSAMYRCASSGRTSGGPSEQYFGPGTRLTVT.

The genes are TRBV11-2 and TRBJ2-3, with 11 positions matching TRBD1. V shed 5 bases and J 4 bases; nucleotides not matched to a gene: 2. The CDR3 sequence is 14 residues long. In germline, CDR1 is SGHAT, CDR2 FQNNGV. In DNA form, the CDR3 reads TGTGCCAGCAGCCAGGGACAGGGGGCAGATACGCAGTATTTT. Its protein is CASSQGQGADTQYF.

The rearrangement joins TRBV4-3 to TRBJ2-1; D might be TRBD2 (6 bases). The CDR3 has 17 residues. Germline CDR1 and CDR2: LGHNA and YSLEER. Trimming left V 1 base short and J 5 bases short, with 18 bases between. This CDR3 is CASSQGVGTAWDNEQFF. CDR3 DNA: TGCGCCAGCAGCCAAGGGGTAGGGACTGCATGGGACAATGAGCAGTTCTTC.

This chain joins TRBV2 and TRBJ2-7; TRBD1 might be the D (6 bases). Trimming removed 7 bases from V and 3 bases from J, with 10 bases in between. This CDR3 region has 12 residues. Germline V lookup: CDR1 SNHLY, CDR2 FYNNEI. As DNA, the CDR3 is TGTGCCAGCATGGACAGTTACTACGAGCAGTACTTC. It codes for CASMDSYYEQYF.

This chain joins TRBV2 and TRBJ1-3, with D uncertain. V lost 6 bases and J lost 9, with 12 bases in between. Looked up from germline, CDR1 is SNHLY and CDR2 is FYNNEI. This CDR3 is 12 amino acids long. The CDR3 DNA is TGTGCCAGCAGGGGAGTCCGGGGCACCATATATTTT. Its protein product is CASRGVRGTIYF.

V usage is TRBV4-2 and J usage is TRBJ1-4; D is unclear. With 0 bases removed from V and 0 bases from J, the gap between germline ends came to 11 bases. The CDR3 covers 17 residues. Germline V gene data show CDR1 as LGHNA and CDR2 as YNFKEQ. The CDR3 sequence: CASSQDVRTATNEKLFF. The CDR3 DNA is TGTGCCAGCAGCCAAGATGTGAGGACTGCAACTAATGAAAAACTGTTTTTT.

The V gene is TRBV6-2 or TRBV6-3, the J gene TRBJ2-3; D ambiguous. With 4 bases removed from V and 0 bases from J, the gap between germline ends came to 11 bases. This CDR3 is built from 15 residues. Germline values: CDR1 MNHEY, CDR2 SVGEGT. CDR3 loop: CASSSSVSSTDTQYF. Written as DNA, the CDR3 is TGTGCCAGCAGTTCTTCCGTATCTAGCACAGATACGCAGTATTTT.

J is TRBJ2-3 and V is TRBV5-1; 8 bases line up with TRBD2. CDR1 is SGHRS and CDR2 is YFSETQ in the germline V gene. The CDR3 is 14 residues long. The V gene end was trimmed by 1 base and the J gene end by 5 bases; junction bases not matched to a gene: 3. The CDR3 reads CASSLTSGQDTQYF. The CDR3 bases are TGCGCCAGCAGCTTGACTAGCGGCCAAGATACGCAGTATTTT. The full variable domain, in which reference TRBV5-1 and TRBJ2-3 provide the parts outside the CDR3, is KAGVTQTPRYLIKTRGQQVTLSCSPISGHRSVSWYQQTPGQGLQFLFEYFSETQRNKGNFPGRFSGRQFSNSRSEMNVSTLELGDSALYLCASSLTSGQDTQYFGPGTRLTVL.

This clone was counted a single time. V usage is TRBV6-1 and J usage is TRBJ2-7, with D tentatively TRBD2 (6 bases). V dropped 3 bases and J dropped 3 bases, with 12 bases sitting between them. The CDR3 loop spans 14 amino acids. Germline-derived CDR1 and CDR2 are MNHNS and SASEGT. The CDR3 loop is CASSDRRGYYEQYF. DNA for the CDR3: TGTGCCAGCAGTGATCGGCGGGGCTACTACGAGCAGTACTTC.

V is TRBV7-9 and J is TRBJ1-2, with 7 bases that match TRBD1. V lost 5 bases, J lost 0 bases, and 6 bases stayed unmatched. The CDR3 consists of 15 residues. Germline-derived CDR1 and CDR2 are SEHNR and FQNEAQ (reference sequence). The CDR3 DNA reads TGTGCCAGCAGCCCCGGGACAGCAGCTAACTATGGCTACACCTTC. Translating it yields CASSPGTAANYGYTF. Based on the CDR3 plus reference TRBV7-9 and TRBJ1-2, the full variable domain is DTGVSQNPRHKITKRGQNVTFRCDPISEHNRLYWYRQTLGQGPEFLTYFQNEAQLEKSRLLSDRFSAERPKGSFSTLEIQRTEQGDSAMYLCASSPGTAANYGYTFGSGTRLTVV.

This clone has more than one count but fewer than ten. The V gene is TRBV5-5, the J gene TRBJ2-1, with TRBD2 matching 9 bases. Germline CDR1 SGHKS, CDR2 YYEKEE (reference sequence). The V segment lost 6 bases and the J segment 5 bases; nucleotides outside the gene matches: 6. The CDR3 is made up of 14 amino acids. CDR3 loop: CASTRTSVDNEQFF. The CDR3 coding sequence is TGTGCCAGCACCCGGACTAGCGTAGACAATGAGCAGTTCTTC.

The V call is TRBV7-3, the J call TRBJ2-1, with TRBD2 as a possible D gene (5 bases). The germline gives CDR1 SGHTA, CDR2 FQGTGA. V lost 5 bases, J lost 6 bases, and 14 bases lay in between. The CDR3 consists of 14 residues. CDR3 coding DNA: TGTGCCAGCAGCCCTATCGGAGGCCCCAATGAGCAGTTCTTC. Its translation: CASSPIGGPNEQFF. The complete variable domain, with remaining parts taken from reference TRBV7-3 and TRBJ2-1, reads GAGVSQTPSNKVTEKGKYVELRCDPISGHTALYWYRQSLGQGPEFLIYFQGTGAADDSGLPNDRFFAVRPEGSVSTLKIQRTERGDSAVYLCASSPIGGPNEQFFGPGTRLTVL.

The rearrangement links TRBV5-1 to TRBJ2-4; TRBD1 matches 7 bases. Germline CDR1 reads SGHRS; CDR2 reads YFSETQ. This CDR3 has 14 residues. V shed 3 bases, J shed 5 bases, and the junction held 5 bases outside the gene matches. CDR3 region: CASSSGTDQNIQYF. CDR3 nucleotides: TGCGCCAGCAGCTCCGGGACAGACCAAAACATTCAGTACTTC.